One sample yielded the 20 T cell receptor beta chains listed below, sequenced in a study of cytomegalovirus exposure and HLA in healthy donors. Profiling relied on immunoSEQ multiplex PCR, and the TCRdb table lists in-frame clones only, not all of them. The table records approximately 300,000 clones, roughly 90% of them present only once. The sample comprised PBMCs. Receptors originate from a woman in her twenties or thirties in good health and CMV-seropositive.

The chain has TRBV25-1 and TRBJ2-7; D may correspond to TRBD1 or TRBD2 (5 bases each). Between the trimmed V and J ends, which lost 7 bases and 0 bases, there was a span of 10 bases. This CDR3 comprises 13 residues. The V gene's germline CDR1 is MGHDK and CDR2 SYGVNS. CDR3 DNA: TGTGCCAGCATGGGACGGAGCTCCTACGAGCAGTACTTC. It is translated as CASMGRSSYEQYF.

The rearrangement links TRBV5-6 to TRBJ2-4, with a weak D call TRBD2 (5 bases). Looked up from germline, CDR1 is SGHDT and CDR2 is YYEEEE. The CDR3 length is 15 residues. V lost 0 bases to trimming and J lost 6 bases, with 13 bases between them. The CDR3 sequence: CASSLDGVPINIQYF. The DNA for the CDR3 is TGTGCCAGCAGCTTGGACGGGGTGCCTATAAACATTCAGTACTTC.

This clone was seen once. V usage is TRBV11-2 and J usage is TRBJ2-7; TRBD1 matches 7 bases. Unmatched junction bases numbered 10, after V lost 5 bases and J lost 0 bases. The CDR3 spans 16 residues. Germline V CDR1 and CDR2: SGHAT, FQNNGV. The CDR3 DNA follows: TGTGCCAGCAGCCTGCTGGAAAGGACAGGCTCCTACGAGCAGTACTTC. It yields the protein CASSLLERTGSYEQYF.

The V call is TRBV9, the J call TRBJ1-3; D might be TRBD1 (6 bases). The CDR3 spans 16 residues. Trimming removed 3 bases at V and 2 bases at J, with 15 bases between. Germline loops: CDR1 SGDLS, CDR2 YYNGEE. The DNA for the CDR3 is TGTGCCAGCAGCGCTCAATTCGGGACAACTGGAAACACCATATATTTT. This encodes CASSAQFGTTGNTIYF.

V and J are TRBV9 and TRBJ2-5; D gene unclear. The CDR3 is 14 residues long. Germline CDR1 is SGDLS and CDR2 is YYNGEE. V gave up 4 bases and J gave up 0 bases, with 10 bases separating them. The CDR3 loop is CASSSRHNQETQYF. The CDR3 DNA is TGTGCCAGCAGCTCCCGACATAACCAAGAGACCCAGTACTTC.

V and J are TRBV19 and TRBJ1-1; no clear D gene. V gave up 1 base and J gave up 3 bases, with 12 bases separating them. There are 15 residues in the CDR3. Germline CDR1 reads LNHDA; CDR2 reads SQIVND (reference sequence). The CDR3 spells CASSIGVSEDTEAFF. Written as DNA, the CDR3 is TGTGCCAGTAGTATAGGCGTTTCAGAAGACACTGAAGCTTTCTTT.

The V gene is TRBV4-3, the J gene TRBJ1-4; unclear D gene. V was trimmed by 4 bases and J by 8 bases, leaving 11 bases between them. Germline lookup yields CDR1 LGHNA and CDR2 YSLEER. The CDR3 contains 13 residues. The CDR3 nucleotides read TGCGCCAGCAGCCGAAACCGGTACGAAAAACTGTTTTTT. It encodes CASSRNRYEKLFF.

In this sample, this clone turned up a few times. This chain joins TRBV19 and TRBJ1-2; TRBD1 matches 9 bases. The CDR3 sequence is 14 residues long. V dropped 7 bases and J dropped 8; count of bases not matched to a gene: 11. CDR1 and CDR2 from the germline V gene are LNHDA and SQIVND (reference sequence). This CDR3 is CASIKTGTGYGYTF. The CDR3 DNA is TGTGCCAGTATTAAGACTGGGACAGGGTACGGCTACACCTTC.

The CDR3 sequence is CASSLGFSQPQHF. Here the CDR3 DNA reads TGTGCCAGCAGCTTAGGATTTAGTCAGCCCCAGCATTTT. The rearrangement links TRBV7-6 to TRBJ1-5; unclear D gene. CDR1 SGHVS and CDR2 FNYEAQ come from the germline V gene. With 1 base removed from V and 6 bases from J, the gap between germline ends came to 7 bases. This CDR3 contains 13 residues.

The CDR3 region is CASSEWGIDYNSPLHF. CDR3 nucleotides: TGCGCCAGCAGTGAGTGGGGGATTGACTATAATTCACCCCTCCACTTT. The chain employs TRBV10-2 and TRBJ1-6, with a possible D match to TRBD1 (5 bases). V was trimmed by 1 base and J by 3 bases, leaving 10 bases between them. The germline gives CDR1 WSHSY, CDR2 SAAADI. This CDR3 contains 16 residues.

The rearrangement uses TRBV27 and TRBJ1-6; D might be TRBD1 (5 bases). Trimming left V 7 bases short and J 0 bases short, with 10 bases between. The CDR3 runs to 15 residues. Germline lookup yields CDR1 MNHEY and CDR2 SMNVEV (reference sequence). The CDR3: CASKGQSSYNSPLHF. The CDR3 bases are TGTGCCAGCAAGGGGCAGAGCTCCTATAATTCACCCCTCCACTTT.

The V call is TRBV9, the J call TRBJ2-7; TRBD1 matches at 8 bases. This CDR3 is built from 15 residues. V lost 0 bases to trimming and J lost 3 bases; unmatched junction nucleotides: 5. Germline CDR1 is SGDLS and CDR2 is YYNGEE. The chain's CDR3 is CASSVGAGGNYEQYF. In DNA, the CDR3 is TGTGCCAGCAGCGTAGGGGCAGGGGGCAACTACGAGCAGTACTTC.

This chain connects TRBV5-1 to TRBJ1-2; D uncertain. The CDR3 contains 13 residues. Germline V gives CDR1 SGHRS, CDR2 YFSETQ. Trimming pared 2 bases from V and 4 bases from J, leaving 9 bases between. This chain's CDR3 is CASSFGEVYGYTF. CDR3 bases: TGCGCCAGCAGCTTCGGGGAGGTCTATGGCTACACCTTC.

In DNA, the CDR3 is TGTGCCAGCAGTGCCTCCAGGGACAGGGTCGCAACTAATGAAAAACTGTTTTTT. It is translated as CASSASRDRVATNEKLFF. The chain combines TRBV6-1 with TRBJ1-4, with 9 bases that match TRBD1. The trim removed 4 bases at V and 0 bases at J, leaving 9 bases unmatched. Germline CDR1 MNHNS, CDR2 SASEGT. The CDR3 covers 18 residues.

The J gene is TRBJ1-1, the V gene TRBV9; 8 bases align to TRBD1. Germline V gene lookup returns CDR1 SGDLS and CDR2 YYNGEE. With V trimmed by 4 bases and J by 7 bases, 9 bases remained unmatched. CDR3 size: 14 residues. CDR3 residues: CASSPTGGGGEAFF. DNA for the CDR3: TGTGCCAGCAGCCCTACAGGGGGTGGAGGTGAAGCTTTCTTT.

This sequence joins TRBV4-3 and TRBJ2-7; D may be TRBD1 (6 bases). Per the germline V gene, CDR1 is LGHNA and CDR2 is YSLEER. The CDR3 covers 13 residues. V shed 2 bases and J shed 5 bases, with 10 bases lying between them. CDR3 amino acids: CASSQRTVDEQYF. The CDR3 nucleotides read TGCGCCAGCAGCCAAAGGACAGTAGACGAGCAGTACTTC.

The V gene is TRBV30, the J gene TRBJ2-7, with 8 nucleotides matching TRBD1. This CDR3 has 13 amino acids. V shed 1 base, J shed 2 bases, and the junction held 1 base outside the gene matches. The germline V gene encodes CDR1 GTSNPN and CDR2 SVGIG (reference sequence). The CDR3 DNA reads as TGTGCCTGGAGTGCGGACAGGGCCTACGAGCAGTACTTC. Translation: CAWSADRAYEQYF.

V gene TRBV15 combines with J gene TRBJ1-4; tentative D call: TRBD1 (6 bases). Trimming removed 0 bases from V and 6 bases from J, with 11 bases in between. The CDR3 is 15 amino acids. Germline lookup yields CDR1 LNHNV and CDR2 YYDKDF (reference sequence). This CDR3 reads CATSREGAGDEKLFF. As DNA, the CDR3 is TGTGCCACCAGCAGAGAGGGGGCGGGGGATGAAAAACTGTTTTTT.

V is TRBV11-1 and J is TRBJ2-7; D may be TRBD1 (5 bases). V dropped 6 bases and J dropped 2 bases, with 11 bases sitting between them. Germline V lookup: CDR1 SGHAT, CDR2 FQDESV (reference sequence). The CDR3 loop spans 13 amino acids. CDR3 bases: TGTGCCAGCAGAAGGTCGGACACCTACGAGCAGTACTTC. This encodes CASRRSDTYEQYF. Variable domain in full (rest from reference TRBV11-1 and TRBJ2-7): EAEVAQSPRYKITEKSQAVAFWCDPISGHATLYWYRQILGQGPELLVQFQDESVVDDSQLPKDRFSAERLKGVDSTLKIQPAELGDSAMYLCASRRSDTYEQYFGPGTRLTVT.

On this clone itself: The sample holds other DNA sequences that translate to the same CDR3. The V call is TRBV19, the J call TRBJ1-5; D is perhaps TRBD1 (6 bases). V was trimmed by 3 bases and J by 0 bases, leaving 9 bases between them. CDR1 is LNHDA and CDR2 is SQIVND in the germline V gene (reference sequence). CDR3 length: 15 residues. CDR3: CASSIGGHSNQPQHF. Written as DNA, the CDR3 is TGTGCCAGTAGTATTGGGGGACATAGCAATCAGCCCCAGCATTTT.